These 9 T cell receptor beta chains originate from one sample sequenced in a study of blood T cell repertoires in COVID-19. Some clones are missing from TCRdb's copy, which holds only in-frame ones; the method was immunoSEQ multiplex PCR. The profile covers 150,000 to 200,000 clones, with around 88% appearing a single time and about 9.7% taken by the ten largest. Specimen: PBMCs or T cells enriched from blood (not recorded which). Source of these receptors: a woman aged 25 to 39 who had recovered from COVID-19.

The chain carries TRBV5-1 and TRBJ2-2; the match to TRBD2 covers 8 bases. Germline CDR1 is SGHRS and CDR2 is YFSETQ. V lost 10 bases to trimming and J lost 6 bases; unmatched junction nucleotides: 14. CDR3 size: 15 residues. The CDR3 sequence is CALWAGGPWAGELFF. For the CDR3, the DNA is TGCGCCCTATGGGCGGGAGGACCGTGGGCCGGGGAGCTGTTTTTT.

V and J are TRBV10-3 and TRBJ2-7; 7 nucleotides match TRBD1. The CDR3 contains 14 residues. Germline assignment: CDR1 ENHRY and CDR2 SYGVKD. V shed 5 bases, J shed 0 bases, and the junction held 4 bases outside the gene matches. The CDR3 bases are TGTGCCATCAGTCCGACAGGGAGCTCCTACGAGCAGTACTTC. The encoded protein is CAISPTGSSYEQYF.

The CDR3 loop reads CASSGPRGFQETQYF. CDR3 coding DNA: TGTGCCAGCAGCGGACCTAGGGGCTTCCAAGAGACCCAGTACTTC. The chain is built from TRBV3-1 (or the pseudogene TRBV3-2) and TRBJ2-5, with a weak D call TRBD1 (5 bases). V lost 5 bases to trimming and J lost 1 base, with 14 bases between them. The germline V gene encodes CDR1 LGHDT and CDR2 YNNKEL (reference sequence). The length of the CDR3 is 15 residues.

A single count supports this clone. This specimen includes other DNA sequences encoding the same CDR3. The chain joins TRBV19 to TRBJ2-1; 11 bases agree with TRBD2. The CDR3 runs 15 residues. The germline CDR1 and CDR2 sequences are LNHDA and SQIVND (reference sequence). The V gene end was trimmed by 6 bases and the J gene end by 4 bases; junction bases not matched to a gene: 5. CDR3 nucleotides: TGTGCCAGTAGCCCCGGGACTAGCGGTTACAATGAGCAGTTCTTC. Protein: CASSPGTSGYNEQFF.

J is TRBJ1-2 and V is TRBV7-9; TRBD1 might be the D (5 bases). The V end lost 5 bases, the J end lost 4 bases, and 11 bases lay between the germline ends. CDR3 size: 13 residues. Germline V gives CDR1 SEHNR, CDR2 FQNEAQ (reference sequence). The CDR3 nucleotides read TGTGCCAGCAGCCCGACAGATCGCTATGGCTACACCTTC. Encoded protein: CASSPTDRYGYTF. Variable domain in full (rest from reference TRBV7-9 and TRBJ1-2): DTGVSQNPRHKITKRGQNVTFRCDPISEHNRLYWYRQTLGQGPEFLTYFQNEAQLEKSRLLSDRFSAERPKGSFSTLEIQRTEQGDSAMYLCASSPTDRYGYTFGSGTRLTVV.

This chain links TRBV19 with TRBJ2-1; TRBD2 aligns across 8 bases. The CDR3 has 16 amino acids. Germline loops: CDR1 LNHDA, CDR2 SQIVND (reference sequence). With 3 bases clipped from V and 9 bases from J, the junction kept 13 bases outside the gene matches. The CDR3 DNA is TGTGCCAGTAGTATCCCCACGGGACTAGGGCGTGGTGAGCAGTTCTTC. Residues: CASSIPTGLGRGEQFF.

The CDR3 DNA reads as TGCGCCAGCGGACAGGGGGGAGACTATGGCTACACCTTC. Amino acid sequence: CASGQGGDYGYTF. The V and J genes are TRBV5-1 and TRBJ1-2, with TRBD1 matching 10 bases. Germline trimming cut 7 bases from V and 3 bases from J; bases unmatched to any gene: 3. This CDR3 region has 13 residues. In germline, CDR1 is SGHRS, CDR2 YFSETQ.

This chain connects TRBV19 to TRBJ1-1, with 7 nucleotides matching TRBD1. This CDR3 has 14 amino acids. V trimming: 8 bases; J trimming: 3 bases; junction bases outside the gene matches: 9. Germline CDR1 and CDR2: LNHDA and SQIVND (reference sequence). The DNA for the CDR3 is TGTGCCAGTTTGACAGGGCAGGTGGACACTGAAGCTTTCTTT. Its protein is CASLTGQVDTEAFF.

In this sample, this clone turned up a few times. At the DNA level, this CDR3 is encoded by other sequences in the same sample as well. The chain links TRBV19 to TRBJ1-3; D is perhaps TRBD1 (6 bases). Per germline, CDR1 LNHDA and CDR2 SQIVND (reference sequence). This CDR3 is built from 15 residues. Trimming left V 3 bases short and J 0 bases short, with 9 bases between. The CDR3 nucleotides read TGTGCCAGTAGTATCCAGGGGATCTCTGGAAACACCATATATTTT. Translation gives CASSIQGISGNTIYF.